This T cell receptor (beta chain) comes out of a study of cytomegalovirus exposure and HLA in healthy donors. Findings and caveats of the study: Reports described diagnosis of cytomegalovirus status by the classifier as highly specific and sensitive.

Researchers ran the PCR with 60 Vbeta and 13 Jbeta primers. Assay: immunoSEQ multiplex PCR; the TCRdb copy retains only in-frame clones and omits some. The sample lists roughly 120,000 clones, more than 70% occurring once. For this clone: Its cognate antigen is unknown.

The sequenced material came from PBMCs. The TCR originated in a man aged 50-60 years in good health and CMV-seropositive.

CDR3 in amino acids: CASSLGALGNEQYF. The CDR3 nucleotides read TGCGCCAGCAGCTTGGGGGCGCTGGGTAACGAGCAGTACTTC. V and J are TRBV5-1 and TRBJ2-7; D is unresolved. CDR3 length: 14 amino acids. Per the germline V gene, CDR1 is SGHRS and CDR2 is YFSETQ. The V end was cut by 0 bases, the J end by 5 bases, with 12 bases between.